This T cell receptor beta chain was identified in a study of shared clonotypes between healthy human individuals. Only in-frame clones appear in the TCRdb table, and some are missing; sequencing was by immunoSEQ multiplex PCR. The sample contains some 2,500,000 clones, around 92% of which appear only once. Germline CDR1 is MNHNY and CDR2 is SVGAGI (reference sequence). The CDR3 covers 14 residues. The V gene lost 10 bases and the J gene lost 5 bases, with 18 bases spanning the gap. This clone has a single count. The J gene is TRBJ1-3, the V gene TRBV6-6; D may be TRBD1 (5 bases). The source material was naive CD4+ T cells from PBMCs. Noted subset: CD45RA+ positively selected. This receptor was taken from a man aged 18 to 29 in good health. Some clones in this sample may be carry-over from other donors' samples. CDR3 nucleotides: TGTGCCACCCCCCCTCGGGACGGCCGAAACACCATATATTTT. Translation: CATPPRDGRNTIYF.